This TCR beta chain was profiled in a study of blood T cells in healthy people across ages. Overall study: Capture by template switching was about one barcoded beta molecule per two T cells.

The CDR3 is made up of 13 amino acids. Germline V gene lookup returns CDR1 LGHDT and CDR2 YNNKEL (reference sequence). V was shortened by 1 base and J by 10 bases, with 14 bases between the two germline ends. Primers used in a second PCR of roughly 6 to 12 cycles were a sample-barcoded 5' primer and a J-beta primer mix. Each CDR3 protein gets one entry after TCRdb re-called the 5' RACE reads with MiXCR. Of more than 1 million distinct CDR3 sequences listed, more than 35% are singletons. Study-level findings and limits: Greater diversity and more naive CD4+ cells were seen in long-lived donors than in aged donors.

This clonotype showed up just a few times. No antigen is known for it. Ranging in age from about 6 to 100, the donors were healthy Caucasian individuals from Russia. The V call is TRBV3-1, the J call TRBJ2-7, with D possibly called TRBD1 or TRBD2 (5 bases each). Sequenced material: blood. The sequence came from a woman aged 60-75 years in good health. The CDR3 is CASSQGGPWGQYF. CDR3 in DNA: TGTGCCAGCAGCCAAGGGGGACCCTGGGGCCAGTACTTC.